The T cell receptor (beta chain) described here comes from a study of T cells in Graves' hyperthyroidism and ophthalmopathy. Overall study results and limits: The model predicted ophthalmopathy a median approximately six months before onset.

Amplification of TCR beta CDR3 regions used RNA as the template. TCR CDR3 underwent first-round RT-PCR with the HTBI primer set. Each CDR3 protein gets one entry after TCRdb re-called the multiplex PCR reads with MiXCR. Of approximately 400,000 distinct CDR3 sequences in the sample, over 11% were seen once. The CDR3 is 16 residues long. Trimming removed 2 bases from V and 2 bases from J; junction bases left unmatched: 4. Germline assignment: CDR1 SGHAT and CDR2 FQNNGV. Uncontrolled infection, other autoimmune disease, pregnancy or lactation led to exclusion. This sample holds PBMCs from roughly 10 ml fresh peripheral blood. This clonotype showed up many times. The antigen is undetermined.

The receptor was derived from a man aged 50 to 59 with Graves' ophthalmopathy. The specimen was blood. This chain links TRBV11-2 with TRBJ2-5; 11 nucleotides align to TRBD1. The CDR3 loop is CASSLSGTGGQETQYF. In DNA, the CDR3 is TGTGCCAGCAGCTTATCCGGGACAGGGGGTCAAGAGACCCAGTACTTC.